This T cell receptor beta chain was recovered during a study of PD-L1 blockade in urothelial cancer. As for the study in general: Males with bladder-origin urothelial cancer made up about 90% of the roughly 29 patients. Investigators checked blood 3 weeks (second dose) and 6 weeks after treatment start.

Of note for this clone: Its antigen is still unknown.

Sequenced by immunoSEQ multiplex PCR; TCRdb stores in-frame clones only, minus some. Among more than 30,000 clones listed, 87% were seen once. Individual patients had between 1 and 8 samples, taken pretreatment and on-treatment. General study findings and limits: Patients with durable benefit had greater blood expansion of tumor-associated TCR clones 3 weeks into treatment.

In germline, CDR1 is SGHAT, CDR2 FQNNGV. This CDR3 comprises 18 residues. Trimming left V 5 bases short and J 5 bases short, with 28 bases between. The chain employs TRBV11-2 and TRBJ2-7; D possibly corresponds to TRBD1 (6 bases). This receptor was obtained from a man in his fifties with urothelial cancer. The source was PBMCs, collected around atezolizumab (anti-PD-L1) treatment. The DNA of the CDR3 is TGTGCCAGCAGCCCCTTCTTCAACTCGGGACACCCACACAACGAGCAGTACTTC. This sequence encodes CASSPFFNSGHPHNEQYF.